This T cell receptor (beta chain) was sequenced in a study of human T cells and chemical hapten exposure. Broader study findings: Donors, who had alopecia, may show an immune response that differs from healthy people's. TCRs above 1 in 1000 frequency stayed constant with DPC sensitization. Versus controls, expanded TCRs had significantly more large CDR3 similarity clusters.

TCRdb reprocessed the RACE reads with MiXCR, giving one entry per CDR3 protein. Among about 120,000 distinct CDR3 sequences listed, about 13% were seen once. This clonotype was seen at least ten times. Its antigen is not identified. This sample's time point: pre-sensitization, week 0. Treatment in this sample: therapeutic diphenylcyclopropenone sensitization with weekly scalp DPC. At patch-test visits, sampling came before the patch test. There are 14 residues in the CDR3. The trim removed 3 bases at V and 3 bases at J, leaving 2 bases unmatched. The V and J genes are TRBV12-3 or TRBV12-4 and TRBJ2-3, with 8 bases fitting TRBD1. Sequencing was performed on whole blood, taken in connection with sensitization to the hapten diphenylcyclopropenone (DPC). The sequence came from a woman between 18 and 30 years old with alopecia areata. Some clones in this sample may be carry-over from other donors' samples. The CDR3: CASSLDRETDTQYF. The DNA of the CDR3 is TGTGCCAGCAGTTTGGACAGGGAAACAGATACGCAGTATTTT.